Following are 24 T cell receptor beta chains from one sample sequenced in a study of prognosis after radiotherapy for stage I lung cancer. The genomic DNA TCR beta CDR3 region underwent two rounds of multiplex PCR. With primers specific to each TRBV and TRBJ gene, the first-round PCR was performed. Using its own MiXCR run on the multiplex PCR reads, TCRdb lists one record per CDR3 protein. The sample consists of 20,000 to 25,000 distinct CDR3 sequences, around 45% of them appearing once. The material was PBMCs, obtained before or after stereotactic body radiation therapy (not recorded which). Source of these receptors: a donor aged 50 or older with non-small cell lung cancer.

Concerning this clonotype: A far larger clone is just one base off, so this is likely a read error. The chain recombines TRBV6-2 or TRBV6-3 with TRBJ1-2, with 7 bases identical to TRBD1. CDR3 size: 15 residues. Germline V gene data show CDR1 as MNHEY and CDR2 as SVGEGT. CDR3 in DNA: TGCGCCAGCAGATCCGACCCCGGGACAGCCTATGGCTACACCTTC. Protein: CASRSDPGTAYGYTF.

As regards this clonotype: The final CDR3 position lacks the conserved phenylalanine or tryptophan, pointing to a likely read error. The chain has TRBV15 and TRBJ1-6; TRBD1 aligns across 8 bases. Germline V gives CDR1 LNHNV, CDR2 YYDKDF (reference sequence). The J segment lost 11 bases and the V segment lost 0 bases, leaving 9 bases of the junction unmatched. The CDR3 totals 16 residues. The CDR3 nucleotides are TGTGCCACCAGCAGAGAACCCAGGGGGCGGAATCCACCCCTCCACTCT. Its translation is CATSREPRGRNPPLHS.

The V and J genes are TRBV19 and TRBJ1-2; 7 bases fit TRBD1. J was trimmed by 8 bases and V by 6 bases; bases with no gene match: 9. The CDR3 length is 13 residues. Looked up from germline, CDR1 is LNHDA and CDR2 is SQIVND (reference sequence). In DNA form, the CDR3 reads TGTGCCAGTAGGGACGGACCAGGGGGGGGCTACACCTTC. This sequence encodes CASRDGPGGGYTF.

This clonotype has a handful of counts. This chain joins TRBV11-2 and TRBJ2-7; unclear D gene. The CDR3 covers 14 residues. Trimming removed 1 base at V and 3 bases at J, with 10 bases between. Germline-derived CDR1 and CDR2 are SGHAT and FQNNGV. The CDR3 coding sequence is TGTGCCAGCAGCTTAGCGCAGGTCCTCTACGAGCAGTACTTC. It yields the protein CASSLAQVLYEQYF.

There are a few counts of this clonotype. This chain joins TRBV6-4 and TRBJ2-2, with 7 bases that match TRBD1. Losses at the gene ends were 2 bases for V and 5 bases for J; bases not matched to a gene: 2. The CDR3 is 14 amino acids. The V gene's germline CDR1 is MRHNA and CDR2 SNTAGT. CDR3 sequence (DNA): TGTGCCAGCAGTGACGGGACAGAGACCGGGGAGCTGTTTTTT. Encoded protein: CASSDGTETGELFF.

The chain joins TRBV6-2 or TRBV6-3 to TRBJ1-4, with D possibly matching TRBD1 (6 bases). Trimming removed 5 bases from V and 6 bases from J, with 16 bases in between. The CDR3 totals 15 residues. Germline V gives CDR1 MNHEY, CDR2 SVGEGT. The CDR3 region is CASSEGGSVYEKLFF. In DNA form, the CDR3 reads TGTGCCAGCAGTGAGGGGGGCAGCGTGTATGAAAAACTGTTTTTT.

This clonotype turned up a few times. The chain combines TRBV27 with TRBJ1-1, with 8 positions matching TRBD1. The V gene's germline CDR1 is MNHEY and CDR2 SMNVEV (reference sequence). V dropped 2 bases and J dropped 1; count of bases not matched to a gene: 6. The CDR3 consists of 16 residues. CDR3: CASSLRPGTGNTEAFF. The CDR3 bases are TGTGCCAGCAGTTTAAGACCCGGGACAGGGAACACTGAAGCTTTCTTT.

Ten or more counts support this clonotype. This rearrangement joins TRBV18 to TRBJ1-1; D call uncertain. The germline V gene encodes CDR1 KGHSH and CDR2 LQKENI. The V end lost 3 bases, the J end lost 8 bases, and 13 bases lay between the germline ends. The CDR3 is 13 residues long. The CDR3 bases are TGTGCCAGCTCACCGGGAGGAGATAAAGAAGCTTTCTTT. The encoded protein is CASSPGGDKEAFF. The whole variable domain, remainder taken from reference TRBV18 and TRBJ1-1, is NAGVMQNPRHLVRRRGQEARLRCSPMKGHSHVYWYRQLPEEGLKFMVYLQKENIIDESGMPKERFSAEFPKEGPSILRIQQVVRGDSAAYFCASSPGGDKEAFFGQGTRLTVV.

At least ten counts were recorded for this clonotype. The chain joins TRBV15 to TRBJ2-6, with D uncertain. CDR3 length equals 12 residues. From germline, CDR1 is LNHNV and CDR2 YYDKDF (reference sequence). V lost 3 bases to trimming and J lost 12 bases, with 9 bases between them. CDR3 region: CATSRDASVLTF. The DNA for the CDR3 is TGTGCCACCAGCAGGGACGCAAGCGTCCTGACTTTC.

Concerning this clonotype: A far more abundant clone sits one base away, making this likely a read error. V usage is TRBV6-9 and J usage is TRBJ2-5; 13 bases align to TRBD2. Germline V gives CDR1 MNHGY, CDR2 SVAAGI. V was clipped by 3 bases and J by 3 bases; unmatched bases: 4. The CDR3 contains 16 residues. The DNA of the CDR3 is TGTGCCAGCAGTTACACCGGGACTAGCGGGGAAGAGACCCAGTACTTC. It translates to CASSYTGTSGEETQYF.

A word on this clonotype: A far larger clone is just one base off, so this is likely a read error. This chain uses TRBV6-5 with TRBJ2-1; possibly TRBD2 for D (6 bases). The V and J ends lost 5 bases and 0 bases respectively, with 11 bases between them. CDR1 is MNHEY, CDR2 SVGAGI, per germline. CDR3 length: 15 residues. The CDR3 bases are TGTGCCAGCAGTACTCGGGGGAGCTCCTACAATGAGCAGTTCTTC. Its protein is CASSTRGSSYNEQFF.

As to this clonotype: A far bigger clonotype differs at one base, so this is likely a read error. This chain joins TRBV7-2 and TRBJ1-2; D is uncertain. Trimming cost V 6 bases and J 0 bases, with 14 bases left between them. CDR1 and CDR2 (germline): SGHTA, FQGNSA. CDR3 length: 15 amino acids. CDR3 sequence reads: CASSPYESTNYGYTF. CDR3 coding DNA: TGTGCCAGCAGTCCCTACGAGTCTACTAACTATGGCTACACCTTC.

The chain is built from TRBV6-1 and TRBJ1-2, with D unclear. Trimming left V 5 bases short and J 4 bases short, with 17 bases between. Germline lookup yields CDR1 MNHNS and CDR2 SASEGT. This CDR3 has 15 amino acids. The CDR3, as DNA: TGTGCCAGCAGTCGCGGCTCCCACGGTATCTATGGCTACACCTTC. The encoded protein is CASSRGSHGIYGYTF.

In its sample, this clonotype was seen many times. The genes are TRBV5-1 and TRBJ1-1; 7 positions match TRBD1. The germline CDR1 and CDR2 sequences are SGHRS and YFSETQ. Germline trimming cut 7 bases from V and 5 bases from J; bases unmatched to any gene: 11. This CDR3 is 14 amino acids long. CDR3 bases: TGCGCCAGCGGACTTGAGGGGGCGAGTACTGAAGCTTTCTTT. Residues: CASGLEGASTEAFF. The full variable domain, in which reference TRBV5-1 and TRBJ1-1 provide the parts outside the CDR3, is KAGVTQTPRYLIKTRGQQVTLSCSPISGHRSVSWYQQTPGQGLQFLFEYFSETQRNKGNFPGRFSGRQFSNSRSEMNVSTLELGDSALYLCASGLEGASTEAFFGQGTRLTVV.

Remarks on this clonotype: The junction does not match germline at one end; this may be a read error. V and J are TRBV7-6 and TRBJ2-2; tentative D call: TRBD2 (6 bases). There are 18 residues in the CDR3. Germline loops: CDR1 SGHVS, CDR2 FNYEAQ. The DNA for the CDR3 is TGTGTCAGCAGCTATGTAATGCCCCAGGGAGGGAACACCGGGGAGCTGTTTTTT. It specifies CVSSYVMPQGGNTGELFF.

This clonotype was recorded many times. The V and J genes are TRBV24-1 and TRBJ2-5, with D perhaps TRBD2 (5 bases). CDR1 is KGHDR, CDR2 SFDVKD, per germline. The germline V and J ends were trimmed by 5 bases and 0 bases, with 12 bases remaining between them. The CDR3 consists of 15 residues. CDR3 residues: CATSVGGHHQETQYF. The CDR3 DNA reads TGTGCCACCAGTGTCGGCGGGCATCACCAAGAGACCCAGTACTTC.

The chain combines TRBV7-9 with TRBJ2-1, with TRBD2 matching over 11 bases. V lost 5 bases and J lost 1; bases outside the gene matches: 16. From germline, CDR1 is SEHNR and CDR2 FQNEAQ (reference sequence). The CDR3 sequence is 20 residues long. The CDR3: CASSTTGTSGRWGSYNEQFF. The CDR3 DNA reads TGTGCCAGCAGCACAACCGGGACTAGCGGTAGATGGGGGTCCTACAATGAGCAGTTCTTC.

J is TRBJ2-3 and V is TRBV12-5, with a possible D match to TRBD2 (6 bases). Trimming took 5 bases from V and 4 from J, leaving 13 bases between them. Germline V gene data show CDR1 as LGHNT and CDR2 as FRNRAP. The CDR3 has 14 amino acids. The CDR3 DNA sequence: TGTGCTAGTGGTCCGGACTACCCCGCAGATACGCAGTATTTT. It encodes CASGPDYPADTQYF.

This clonotype has a count of ten or more. The rearrangement uses TRBV5-1 and TRBJ2-2; no clear D. The CDR3 consists of 15 residues. The ends were cut back, 2 bases at V and 0 bases at J, with 8 bases in the middle. The germline gives CDR1 SGHRS, CDR2 YFSETQ. The CDR3 nucleotides read TGCGCCAGCAGCTTCGATAGACCGAACACCGGGGAGCTGTTTTTT. Translation: CASSFDRPNTGELFF.

This clonotype was observed many times. The rearrangement links TRBV7-3 to TRBJ2-1, with TRBD2 matching over 13 bases. J gave up 5 bases and V 5 bases, and 6 bases lay outside the gene matches. The CDR3 loop spans 16 amino acids. Germline V lookup: CDR1 SGHTA, CDR2 FQGTGA. CDR3 region: CASSRTSGGGNNEQFF. As DNA, the CDR3 is TGTGCCAGCAGCCGGACTAGCGGGGGCGGGAACAATGAGCAGTTCTTC.

As for this clonotype: A far larger clone is one nucleotide away, so this likely arose from a read error. This chain connects TRBV6-9 to TRBJ1-4; D is ambiguous. V lost 3 bases and J 3 bases, leaving 11 bases between the germline ends. The CDR3 runs 15 residues. Germline V CDR1 and CDR2: MNHGY, SVAAGI. The CDR3 reads CASSYRGGPNEKLFF. The CDR3 DNA sequence: TGTGCCAGCAGTTACCGGGGTGGGCCTAATGAAAAACTGTTTTTT.

This clonotype has more than one count but fewer than ten. CDR3 nucleotide sequence: TGTGCCAGCAGCGGCAACAACGACAGAAATTCACCCCTCCACTTT. Amino acid sequence: CASSGNNDRNSPLHF. The rearrangement joins TRBV9 to TRBJ1-6; tentative D call: TRBD1 (5 bases). In germline, CDR1 is SGDLS, CDR2 YYNGEE. The CDR3 is 15 residues long. Trimming cost V 3 bases and J 7 bases, with 14 bases left between them. The complete variable domain, with remaining parts taken from reference TRBV9 and TRBJ1-6, reads DSGVTQTPKHLITATGQRVTLRCSPRSGDLSVYWYQQSLDQGLQFLIQYYNGEERAKGNILERFSAQQFPDLHSELNLSSLELGDSALYFCASSGNNDRNSPLHFGNGTRLTVT.

On this clonotype: One base away lies a much larger clone, so this may be a sequencing read error. The chain links TRBV6-4 to TRBJ2-2; weak D call: TRBD1 (6 bases). The V and J ends lost 4 bases and 3 bases respectively, with 9 bases between them. This CDR3 contains 14 residues. CDR1 and CDR2 from the germline V gene are MRHNA and SNTAGT. As DNA, the CDR3 is TGTGCCAGCAGTGGGGGGCCCTACACCGGGGAGCTGTTTTTT. It specifies CASSGGPYTGELFF.

The rearrangement joins TRBV7-3 to TRBJ2-1, with TRBD2 as a possible D gene (6 bases). Germline CDR1 SGHTA, CDR2 FQGTGA. The CDR3 is 14 amino acids. The ends were cut back, 3 bases at V and 8 bases at J, with 14 bases in the middle. CDR3 in DNA: TGTGCCAGCAGCTTTATTTCGGGGGACGATGAGCAGTTCTTC. Protein: CASSFISGDDEQFF.